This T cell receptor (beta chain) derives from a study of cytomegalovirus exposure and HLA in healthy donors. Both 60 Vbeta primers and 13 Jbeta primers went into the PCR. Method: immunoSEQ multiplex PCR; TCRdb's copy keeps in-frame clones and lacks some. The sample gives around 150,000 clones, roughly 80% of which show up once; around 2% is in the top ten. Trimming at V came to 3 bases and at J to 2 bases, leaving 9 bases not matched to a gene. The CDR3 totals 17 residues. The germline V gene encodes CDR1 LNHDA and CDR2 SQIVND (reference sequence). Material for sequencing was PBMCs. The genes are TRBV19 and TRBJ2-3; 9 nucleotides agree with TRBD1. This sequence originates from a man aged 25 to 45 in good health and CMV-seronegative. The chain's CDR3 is CASSITPQGAYTDTQYF. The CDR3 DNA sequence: TGTGCCAGTAGTATCACACCACAGGGGGCCTACACAGATACGCAGTATTTT.